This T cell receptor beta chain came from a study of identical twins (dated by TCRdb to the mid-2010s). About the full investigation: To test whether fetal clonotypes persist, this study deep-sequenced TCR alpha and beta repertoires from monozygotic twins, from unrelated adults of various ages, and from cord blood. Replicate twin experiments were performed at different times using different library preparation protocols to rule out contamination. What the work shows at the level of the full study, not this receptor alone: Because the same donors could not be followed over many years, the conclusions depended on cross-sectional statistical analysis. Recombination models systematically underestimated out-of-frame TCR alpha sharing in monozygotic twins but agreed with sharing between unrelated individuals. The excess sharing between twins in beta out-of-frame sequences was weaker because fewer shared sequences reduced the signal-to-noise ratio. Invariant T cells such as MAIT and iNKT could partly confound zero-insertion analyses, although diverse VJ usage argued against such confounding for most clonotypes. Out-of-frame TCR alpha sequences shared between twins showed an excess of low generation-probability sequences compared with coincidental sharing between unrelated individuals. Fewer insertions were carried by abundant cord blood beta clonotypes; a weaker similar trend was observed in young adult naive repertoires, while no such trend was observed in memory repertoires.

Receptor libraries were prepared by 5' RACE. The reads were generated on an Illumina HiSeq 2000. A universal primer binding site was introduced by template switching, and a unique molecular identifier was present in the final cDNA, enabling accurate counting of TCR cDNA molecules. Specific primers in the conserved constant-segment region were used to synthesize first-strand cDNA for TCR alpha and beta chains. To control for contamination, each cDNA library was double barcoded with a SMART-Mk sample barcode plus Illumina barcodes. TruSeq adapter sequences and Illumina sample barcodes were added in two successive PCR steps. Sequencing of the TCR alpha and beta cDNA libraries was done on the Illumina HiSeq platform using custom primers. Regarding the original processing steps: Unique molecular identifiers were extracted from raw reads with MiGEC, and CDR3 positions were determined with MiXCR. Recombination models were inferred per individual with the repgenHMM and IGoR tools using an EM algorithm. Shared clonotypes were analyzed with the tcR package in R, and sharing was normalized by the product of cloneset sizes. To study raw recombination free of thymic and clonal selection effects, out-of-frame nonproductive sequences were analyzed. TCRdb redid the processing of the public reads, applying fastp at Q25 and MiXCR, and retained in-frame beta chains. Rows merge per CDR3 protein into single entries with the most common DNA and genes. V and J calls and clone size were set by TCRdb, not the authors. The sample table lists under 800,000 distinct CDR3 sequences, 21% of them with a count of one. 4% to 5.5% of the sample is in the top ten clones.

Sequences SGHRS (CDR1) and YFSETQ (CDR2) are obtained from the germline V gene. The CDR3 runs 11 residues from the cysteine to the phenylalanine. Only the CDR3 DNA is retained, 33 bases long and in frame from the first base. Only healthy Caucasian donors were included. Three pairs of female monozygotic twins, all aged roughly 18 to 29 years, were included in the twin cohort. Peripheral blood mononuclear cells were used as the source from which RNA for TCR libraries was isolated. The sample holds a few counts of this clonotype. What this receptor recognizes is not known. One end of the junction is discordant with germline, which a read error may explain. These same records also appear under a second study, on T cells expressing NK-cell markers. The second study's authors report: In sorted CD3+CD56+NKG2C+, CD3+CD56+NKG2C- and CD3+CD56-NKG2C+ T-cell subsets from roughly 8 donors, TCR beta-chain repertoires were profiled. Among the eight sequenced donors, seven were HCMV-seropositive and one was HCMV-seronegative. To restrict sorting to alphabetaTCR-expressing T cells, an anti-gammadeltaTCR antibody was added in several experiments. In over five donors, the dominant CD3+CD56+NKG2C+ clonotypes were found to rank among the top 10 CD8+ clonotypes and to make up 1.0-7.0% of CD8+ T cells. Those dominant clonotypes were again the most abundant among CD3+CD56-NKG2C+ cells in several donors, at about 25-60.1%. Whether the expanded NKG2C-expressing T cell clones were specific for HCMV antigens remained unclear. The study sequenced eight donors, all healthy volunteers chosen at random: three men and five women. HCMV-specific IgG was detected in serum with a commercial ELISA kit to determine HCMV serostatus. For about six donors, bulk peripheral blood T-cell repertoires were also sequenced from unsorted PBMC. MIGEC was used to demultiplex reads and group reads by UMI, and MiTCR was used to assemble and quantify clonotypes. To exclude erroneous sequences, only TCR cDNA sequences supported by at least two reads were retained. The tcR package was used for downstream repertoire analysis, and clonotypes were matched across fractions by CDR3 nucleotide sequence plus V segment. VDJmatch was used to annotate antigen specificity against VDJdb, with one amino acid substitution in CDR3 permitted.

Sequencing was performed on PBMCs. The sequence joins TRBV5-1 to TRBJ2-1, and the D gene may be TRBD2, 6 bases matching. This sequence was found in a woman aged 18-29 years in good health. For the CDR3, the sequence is CASSLDGGEIF. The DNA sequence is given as TGCGCCAGCAGCTTGGACGGGGGAGAGATCTTC.